The present TCR beta chain was sequenced within a study of Tregs in tolerant kidney transplant recipients. In the study overall: Related graft donors supplied nonmyeloablative bone marrow transplants, and mixed chimerism was transient.

On this clone itself: The antigen is unknown. Coverage ceases 3 residues before the CDR3 finishes, and the germline J gene fills in the end.

Findings of the study overall: In tolerant patients, donor-specific Tregs outgrew total Tregs, suggesting antigen-driven expansion.

Unstimulated regulatory T cells (CD4+CD25+CD127-), CD4+CD25- non-regulatory cells, CD4 and CD8 cells were FACS-sorted from thawed PBMCs. V shed 6 bases and J 1 base; nucleotides not matched to a gene: 5. CDR1 is LNHDA, CDR2 SQIVND, per germline (reference sequence). The CDR3 covers 14 residues. Here immunoSEQ multiplex PCR was the method, and the copy in TCRdb shows in-frame clones only, minus some. The sample yields tens of thousands of clones, of which the top ten take up about 0.85%. The sample here was CD4+ T cells from blood, taken before the transplant. The chain employs TRBV19 and TRBJ2-7; 8 nucleotides match TRBD2. The TCR originated in a human donor who received a combined kidney and bone marrow transplant. CDR3 sequence: CASRQTSASYEQYF. CDR3 DNA, as far as it was read: TGTGCCAGTAGGCAGACTAGCGCGTCCTACGAG.